This T cell receptor beta chain was observed in a study of T cell changes during pregnancy in multiple sclerosis (dated by TCRdb to about 2019). Describing the broader study: The study examined how the T cell repertoire changed over the course of pregnancy in women with multiple sclerosis.

Library construction relied on the immunoSEQ multiplex PCR assay. TCRdb carries this immuneACCESS record with in-frame sequences only. Its versions omit some clonotypes, under half of them owing to an unresolved V gene in the studies checked, with the rest unexplained. Across this sample there are roughly 9,900 clones, with about 89% seen only once. About 5.1% of the sample is taken by the ten largest. CDR3 length: 15 amino acids, cysteine to phenylalanine. Only CDR3 DNA remains: 45 bases, in frame from the first base. Cut back by 1 base and 0 bases, the V and J ends lie 10 bases apart. Based on the germline V gene, the CDR1 and CDR2 sequences are SGHDT and YYEEEE. With regard to this clone: Its binding antigen is unknown. Per-nucleotide qualities are absent, and no much larger clonotype sits a single base away.

The TCR comes from a female donor in good health, enrolled as a control in a pregnancy study. Here the chain combines TRBV5-6 and TRBJ1-1, with no D gene named confidently. Sequencing was performed on CD8+ T cells from peripheral blood mononuclear cells, taken in the first trimester of pregnancy. The nucleotide sequence is TGTGCCAGCAGCTTGAGTGGGGAGGTGAACACTGAAGCTTTCTTT. The translation is CASSLSGEVNTEAFF. Reference TRBV5-6 and TRBJ1-1 proteins supply the regions before and after the CDR3; the full variable domain is: DAGVTQSPTHLIKTRGQQVTLRCSPKSGHDTVSWYQQALGQGPQFIFQYYEEEERQRGNFPDRFSGHQFPNYSSELNVNALLLGDSALYLCASSLSGEVNTEAFFGQGTRLTVV.